The 3 T cell receptor beta chains below come from one sample, sequenced in a study of cytomegalovirus exposure and HLA in healthy donors. Primers included in the PCR were 60 Vbeta and 13 Jbeta primers. TCRdb keeps only in-frame clones here, not all; method: immunoSEQ multiplex PCR. Of fewer than 200,000 clones in the sample, around four fifths are singletons; the top ten hold around 0.97%. Sequenced input: PBMCs. The receptors come from a girl aged 2-10 years in good health and CMV-seropositive.

The chain uses TRBV5-1 and TRBJ2-1; D gene ambiguous. V lost 2 bases and J lost 10, with 7 bases in between. Germline V gives CDR1 SGHRS, CDR2 YFSETQ. This CDR3 has 11 amino acids. The CDR3 nucleotides are TGCGCCAGCAGCTTAAATAGCGAGCAGTTCTTC. As protein: CASSLNSEQFF.

This clone was detected only a few times. V is TRBV7-9 and J is TRBJ2-3, with TRBD2 matching 11 bases. From germline, CDR1 is SEHNR and CDR2 FQNEAQ (reference sequence). V trimming: 3 bases; J trimming: 1 base; junction bases outside the gene matches: 6. CDR3 size: 17 residues. DNA of the CDR3: TGTGCCAGCAGCTTTCCGACTAGCGGGAAGGGCACAGATACGCAGTATTTT. Protein: CASSFPTSGKGTDTQYF.

The rearrangement joins TRBV30 to TRBJ1-2; weak D call: TRBD1 (6 bases). This CDR3 region has 13 residues. Germline-derived CDR1 and CDR2 are GTSNPN and SVGIG (reference sequence). V was pared by 1 base and J by 8 bases, with 14 bases between. The CDR3 sequence: CAWSERQGKGYTF. Here the CDR3 DNA reads TGTGCCTGGAGTGAACGGCAGGGGAAGGGCTACACCTTC.